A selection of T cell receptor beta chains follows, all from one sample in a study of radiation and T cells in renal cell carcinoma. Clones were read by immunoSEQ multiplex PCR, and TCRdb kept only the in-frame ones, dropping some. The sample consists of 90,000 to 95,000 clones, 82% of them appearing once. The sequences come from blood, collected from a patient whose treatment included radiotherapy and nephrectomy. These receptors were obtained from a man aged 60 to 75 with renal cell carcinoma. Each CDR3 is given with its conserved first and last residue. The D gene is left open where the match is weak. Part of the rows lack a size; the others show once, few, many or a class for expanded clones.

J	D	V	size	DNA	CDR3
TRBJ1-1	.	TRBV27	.	TGTGCCAGCAGCAGTAGGACGAACACTGAAGCTTTCTTT	CASSSRTNTEAFF
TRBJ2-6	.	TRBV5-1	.	TGCGCCAGCAGCGTAGACCCTGGGGCCAACGTCCTGACTTTC	CASSVDPGANVLTF
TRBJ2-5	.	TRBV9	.	TGTGCCAGCAGCGTAGGTGGGGGCTCGGGAGAGACCCAGTACTTC	CASSVGGGSGETQYF
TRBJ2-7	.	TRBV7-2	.	TGTGCCAGCAGCTTAGAGACCCTAATCGCCTACGAGCAGTACTTC	CASSLETLIAYEQYF
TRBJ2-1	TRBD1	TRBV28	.	TGTGCCAGCAGTTTATCGACAGGGGAAGGGGGTGAGCAGTTCTTC	CASSLSTGEGGEQFF
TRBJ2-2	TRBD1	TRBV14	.	TGTGCCAGCCGACGACAGGGGATTTTAAACACCGGGGAGCTGTTTTTT	CASRRQGILNTGELFF
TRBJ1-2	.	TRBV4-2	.	TGTGCCAGCAGCCAAGGGGGGACCCCCGGTCTTCGCAACTATGGCTACACCTTC	CASSQGGTPGLRNYGYTF
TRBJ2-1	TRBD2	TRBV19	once	TGTGCCAGTAGTATTAAATCCGGCGGGAGGGCGAATGAGCAGTTCTTC	CASSIKSGGRANEQFF
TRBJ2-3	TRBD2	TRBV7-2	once	TGTGCCAGCAGACCGGGACTAGCGGCCTTTGATACGCAGTATTTT	CASRPGLAAFDTQYF
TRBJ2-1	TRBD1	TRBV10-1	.	TGCGCCAGCAGTGACGGGACAGGGTCGGAGCAGTTCTTC	CASSDGTGSEQFF
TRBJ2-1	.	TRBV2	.	TGTGCCAGCAGTGAGGGCAGGGCTAGTGAGCAGTTCTTC	CASSEGRASEQFF
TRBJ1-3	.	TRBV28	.	TGTGCCAGTTACTCCGCAGCAGGATTTTTCTCTGGAAACACCATATATTTT	CASYSAAGFFSGNTIYF
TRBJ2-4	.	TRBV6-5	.	TGTGCCAGCAGTTCCAAAAACATTCAGTACTTC	CASSSKNIQYF
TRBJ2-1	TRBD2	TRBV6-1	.	TGTGCCAGCAGTGGATCCGGGACTAGCGGGACCGAAAATGAGCAGTTCTTC	CASSGSGTSGTENEQFF
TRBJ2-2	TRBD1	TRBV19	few	TGTGCCAGTAGTTTACAGGGGAACGGGGAGCTGTTTTTT	CASSLQGNGELFF
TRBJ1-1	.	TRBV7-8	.	TGTGCCAGCAGCCGTACAAGGGGCACTGAAGCTTTCTTT	CASSRTRGTEAFF
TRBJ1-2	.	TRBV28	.	TGTGCCAGCGGATCTAACTATGGCTACACCTTC	CASGSNYGYTF
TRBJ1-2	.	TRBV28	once	TGTGCCAGCAGTTTGATGGGCCCGAGTGCGGGCTACACCTTC	CASSLMGPSAGYTF
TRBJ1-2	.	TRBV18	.	TGTGCCAGCTCACCAACAGGGAACGACTATGGCTACACCTTC	CASSPTGNDYGYTF
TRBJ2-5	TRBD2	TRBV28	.	TGTGCCAGCGTAAGGCTAGCGGGAGACCAAGAGACCCAGTACTTC	CASVRLAGDQETQYF
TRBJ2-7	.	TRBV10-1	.	TGCGCCAGCAGCGAGGTCCTCCGGAGCGAGCAGTACTTC	CASSEVLRSEQYF
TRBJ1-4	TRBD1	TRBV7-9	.	TGTGCCAGCACTAACGACAGGGTCAGTCCCCAGGGAGCTGAAAAACTGTTTTTT	CASTNDRVSPQGAEKLFF
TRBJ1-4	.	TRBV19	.	TGTGCCAGTAAGAGACAGGCCGATTATGAAAAACTGTTTTTT	CASKRQADYEKLFF
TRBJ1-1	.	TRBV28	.	TGTGCCAGCACCCCCATCCGGCTAATGAACACTGAAGCTTTCTTT	CASTPIRLMNTEAFF
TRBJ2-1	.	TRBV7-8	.	TGTGCCAGCAGCCCCCCCACTCTCAATGAGCAGTTCTTC	CASSPPTLNEQFF
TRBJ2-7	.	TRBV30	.	TGTGCCTGGAGTGATCGAAAACAGGGGACTACCTACGAGCAGTACTTC	CAWSDRKQGTTYEQYF
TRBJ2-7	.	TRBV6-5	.	TGTGCCAGCAGCCAGCGGCACGAGCAGTACTTC	CASSQRHEQYF
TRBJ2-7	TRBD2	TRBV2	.	TGTGCCAGCAGCGCTGGGACTAGCGGGAGAGACGAGCAGTACTTC	CASSAGTSGRDEQYF
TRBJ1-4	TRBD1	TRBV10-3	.	TGTGCCATCAGTCCGACAGGGGGCTCAGTAACTAATGAAAAACTGTTTTTT	CAISPTGGSVTNEKLFF
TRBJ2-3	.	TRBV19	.	TGTGCCAGTAGTATAGTTGAGCGTAACACAGATACGCAGTATTTT	CASSIVERNTDTQYF
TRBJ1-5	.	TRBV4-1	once	TGCGCCAGCAGCCCTTTCCAGGTTAGCAATCAGCCCCAGCATTTT	CASSPFQVSNQPQHF
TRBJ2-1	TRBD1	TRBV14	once	TGTGCCAGCAGCCAAGAGTCGTGGTTGGGGACAGGGGGCCACAATGAGCAGTTCTTC	CASSQESWLGTGGHNEQFF
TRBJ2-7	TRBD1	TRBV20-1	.	TGCAGTACCCGACAGGGGCTCGAGCAGTACTTC	CSTRQGLEQYF
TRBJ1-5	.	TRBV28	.	TGTGCCAGCAGTTTAACAGGGACGGCTTCCGCCCAGCATTTT	CASSLTGTASAQHF
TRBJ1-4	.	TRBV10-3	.	TGTGCCATCAGTGAGCCCGGGACGGGCCTGTTTTTT	CAISEPGTGLFF
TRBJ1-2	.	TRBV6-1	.	TGTGCCAGCGACTACCAAGACCAGGGTACCCATGGCTACACCTTC	CASDYQDQGTHGYTF
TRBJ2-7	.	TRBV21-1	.	TGTGCCAGCAGCAAAGGGACTAGCGGGAGTAACAGGTCCTACGAGCAGTACTTC	CASSKGTSGSNRSYEQYF
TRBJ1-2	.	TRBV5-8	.	TGTGCCAGCAGCTGGCAGGGGAACTATGGCTACACCTTC	CASSWQGNYGYTF
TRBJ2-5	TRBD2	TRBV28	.	TGTGCCAGCAGTTTCTCCCTAGCGGGGCTAGAGATGGCCCAGTACTTC	CASSFSLAGLEMAQYF
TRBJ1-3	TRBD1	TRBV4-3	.	TGCGCCAGCAGCGAAGGACAGGGGGTAAACACCATATATTTT	CASSEGQGVNTIYF